This is a list of T cell receptor beta chains from one sample in a study of siplizumab effects on memory and regulatory T cells. Assay: immunoSEQ multiplex PCR; the TCRdb copy retains only in-frame clones and omits some. The table lists 95,000 to 130,000 clones, roughly 94% of them singletons. The source material was non-Treg CD4+ T cells sorted from blood. The receptors come from a human donor in good health. Each CDR3 is given with its conserved first and last residue. A D gene is named only where the DNA matches it firmly. Only some rows state a clone size, as once, few, many or a class for expanded clones.

CDR3 protein | CDR3 DNA | clone size | J gene | V gene | D gene
CASRQRGGINEKLFF | TGTGCCAGCAGGCAACGAGGGGGGATTAATGAAAAACTGTTTTTT | NA | TRBJ1-4 | TRBV11-2 | NA
CASSHRSGGNTGELFF | TGCGCCAGCAGCCACCGTAGCGGGGGGAACACCGGGGAGCTGTTTTTT | once | TRBJ2-2 | TRBV4-1 | TRBD2
CASSTRQRSNEQYF | TGTGCCAGCAGCACCCGACAGAGGTCCAACGAGCAGTACTTC | NA | TRBJ2-7 | TRBV5-6 | NA
CASRVRQGRDQPQHF | TGTGCCAGTAGAGTTAGACAGGGGAGGGATCAGCCCCAGCATTTT | NA | TRBJ1-5 | TRBV19 | TRBD1
CASSLAISQGQETQYF | TGTGCCAGCAGCTTAGCGATTAGTCAGGGACAAGAGACCCAGTACTTC | NA | TRBJ2-5 | TRBV7-2 | NA
CASSSRANYGYTF | TGTGCCAGCAGCTCCAGGGCTAACTATGGCTACACCTTC | NA | TRBJ1-2 | TRBV11-2 | NA
CASSLGGGGSTDTQYF | TGTGCCAGCAGCTTAGGCGGTGGGGGTAGCACAGATACGCAGTATTTT | NA | TRBJ2-3 | TRBV11-3 | NA
CASSEFSSGLSYNEQFF | TGTGCCAGCAGTGAATTTTCTAGCGGGCTCTCCTACAATGAGCAGTTCTTC | NA | TRBJ2-1 | TRBV6-1 | TRBD2
CASTKSPSGDYGYTF | TGTGCCAGCACCAAGTCTCCCTCGGGGGACTATGGCTACACCTTC | NA | TRBJ1-2 | TRBV7-2 | NA
CASSDGAGNYQPQHF | TGTGCCAGCAGTGATGGGGCAGGGAATTATCAGCCCCAGCATTTT | NA | TRBJ1-5 | TRBV2 | NA
CSVEILAGGMGEQFF | TGCAGCGTTGAAATCCTGGCAGGGGGCATGGGTGAGCAGTTCTTC | NA | TRBJ2-1 | TRBV29-1 | TRBD1
CASSLGGHRVINTEAFF | TGTGCCAGCAGCTTAGGGGGCCACAGGGTGATTAACACTGAAGCTTTCTTT | NA | TRBJ1-1 | TRBV11-2 | NA
CASSLQGTYEQYF | TGCGCCAGCAGCTTGCAAGGCACCTACGAGCAGTACTTC | once | TRBJ2-7 | TRBV5-1 | NA
CASSFGTGSYEQYF | TGTGCCAGCAGCTTCGGGACAGGATCCTACGAGCAGTACTTC | NA | TRBJ2-7 | TRBV5-4 | TRBD1
CASGLVLATLVTDTQYF | TGTGCTAGTGGTTTGGTACTAGCGACTCTTGTCACAGATACGCAGTATTTT | NA | TRBJ2-3 | TRBV12-5 | TRBD2
CASSVYPGQSYEQYF | TGTGCCAGCAGTGTTTATCCGGGACAGTCCTACGAGCAGTACTTC | NA | TRBJ2-7 | TRBV2 | TRBD1
CASSGPLYGYTF | TGTGCCAGCAGTGGGCCACTCTATGGCTACACCTTC | NA | TRBJ1-2 | TRBV25-1 | NA
CASSPPQGARGETQYF | TGTGCCAGCTCACCACCTCAGGGGGCGAGAGGCGAGACCCAGTACTTC | NA | TRBJ2-5 | TRBV18 | TRBD1
CASSTWGADKNIQYF | TGTGCCAGCAGCACCTGGGGCGCCGACAAAAACATTCAGTACTTC | NA | TRBJ2-4 | TRBV7-9 | NA
CASSRDRTGSTDTQYF | TGTGCCAGCAGCCGAGACCGGACAGGGAGCACAGATACGCAGTATTTT | NA | TRBJ2-3 | TRBV7-9 | TRBD1
CASSLGQMNTEAFF | TGTGCCAGCAGTTTAGGGCAGATGAACACTGAAGCTTTCTTT | once | TRBJ1-1 | TRBV27 | NA
CASSYSGGAQNEQYF | TGTGCCAGCAGTTACTCGGGGGGGGCGCAAAACGAGCAGTACTTC | once | TRBJ2-7 | TRBV6-6 | NA
CASSFLPSQFNYGYTF | TGTGCCAGCAGTTTCCTCCCGTCCCAATTTAACTATGGCTACACCTTC | NA | TRBJ1-2 | TRBV6-5 | NA
CASSQALPSGGGRYEQYF | TGTGCCAGCAGCCAAGCACTCCCGTCAGGCGGGGGGCGTTACGAGCAGTACTTC | NA | TRBJ2-7 | TRBV4-2 | TRBD2
CASASGTGYWETQYF | TGTGCCAGCGCATCGGGGACAGGGTATTGGGAGACCCAGTACTTC | NA | TRBJ2-5 | TRBV19 | TRBD1
CASSTDRSTNEKLFF | TGTGCCAGTAGTACGGACAGATCAACTAATGAAAAACTGTTTTTT | NA | TRBJ1-4 | TRBV19 | NA
CASRLTWNTGELFF | TGTGCCAGCAGACTTACTTGGAACACCGGGGAGCTGTTTTTT | NA | TRBJ2-2 | TRBV6-5 | NA
CASSPAAINQPQHF | TGTGCCAGTAGCCCGGCGGCTATAAATCAGCCCCAGCATTTT | NA | TRBJ1-5 | TRBV19 | NA
CASSQVSNTEAFF | TGCGCCAGCAGCCAAGTTTCGAACACTGAAGCTTTCTTT | NA | TRBJ1-1 | TRBV4-1 | NA
CASSPGQISGNTIYF | TGTGCCAGCTCACCGGGACAGATCTCTGGAAACACCATATATTTT | NA | TRBJ1-3 | TRBV18 | TRBD1
CASSFGTLMSDTQYF | TGTGCCAGCAGTTTCGGGACCCTTATGTCAGATACGCAGTATTTT | NA | TRBJ2-3 | TRBV27 | NA
CASRASGSSGEQFF | TGTGCCAGCAGAGCTAGCGGGAGCTCGGGTGAGCAGTTCTTC | few | TRBJ2-1 | TRBV11-3 | TRBD2
CATSGFTGIGEKLFF | TGTGCCACCAGCGGATTCACAGGGATCGGTGAAAAACTGTTTTTT | NA | TRBJ1-4 | TRBV15 | NA
CASREIGRNTEAFF | TGCGCCAGCAGGGAGATCGGACGGAACACTGAAGCTTTCTTT | NA | TRBJ1-1 | TRBV5-1 | NA
CASSQDGQAKNIQYF | TGCGCCAGCAGCCAAGATGGACAAGCCAAAAACATTCAGTACTTC | NA | TRBJ2-4 | TRBV4-1 | NA
CASSYDRGPGNTIYF | TGTGCCAGCAGTTACGACAGGGGGCCTGGAAACACCATATATTTT | NA | TRBJ1-3 | TRBV6-6 | TRBD1